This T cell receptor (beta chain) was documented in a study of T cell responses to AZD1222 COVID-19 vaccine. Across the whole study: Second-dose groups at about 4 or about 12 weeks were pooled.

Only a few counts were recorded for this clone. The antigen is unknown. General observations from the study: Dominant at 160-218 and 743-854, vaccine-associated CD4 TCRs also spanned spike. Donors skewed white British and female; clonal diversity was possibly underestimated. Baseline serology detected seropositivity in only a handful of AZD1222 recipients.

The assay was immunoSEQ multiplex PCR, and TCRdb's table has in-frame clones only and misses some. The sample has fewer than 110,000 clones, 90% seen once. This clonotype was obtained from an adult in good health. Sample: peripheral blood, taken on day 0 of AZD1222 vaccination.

The CDR3 coding sequence is TGTGCCAGCAGCTTAGGCCCGGCAGGGGGTGGCTACGAGCAGTACTTC. This translates into CASSLGPAGGGYEQYF. The chain couples TRBV13 to TRBJ2-7, with 7 nucleotides matching TRBD1. CDR3 length: 16 residues. The ends lost 0 bases at V and 3 bases at J; junction bases unmatched: 8. Germline assignment: CDR1 PRHDT and CDR2 FYEKMQ (reference sequence).